A selection of T cell receptor beta chains follows, all from one sample in a study of T cells after yellow fever vaccination. TCRdb processed the 5' RACE reads anew with MiXCR; each CDR3 protein has one entry. The sample lists about 320,000 distinct CDR3 sequences, about 4.5% occurring once. The material sequenced was PBMCs, taken 15 days after the yellow fever booster vaccination. These receptors were taken from a man aged 18 to 29 who received the YFV17D yellow fever vaccine. CDR3s include the opening cysteine and the closing phenylalanine or tryptophan. Each record gives: clone size, J gene, V gene, CDR3 length, D gene, CDR3 protein, CDR3 DNA. A D gene is named only where the DNA matches it firmly. Not all rows give a size; the values are once, few, many and, for expanded clones, a class.

clone_size: many; j_call: TRBJ2-4; v_call: TRBV7-2; cdr3_length: 16; d_call: TRBD1; cdr3_aa: CASSSTTGVGKNIQYF; cdr3_nt: TGTGCCAGCAGCTCTACGACAGGGGTGGGCAAAAACATTCAGTACTTC
clone_size: -; j_call: TRBJ2-5; v_call: TRBV20-1; cdr3_length: 14; d_call: -; cdr3_aa: CSASTGANQETQYF; cdr3_nt: TGCAGTGCTAGTACAGGCGCGAACCAAGAGACCCAGTACTTC
clone_size: -; j_call: TRBJ2-2; v_call: TRBV3-1; cdr3_length: 21; d_call: TRBD2; cdr3_aa: CASSQKGFLAGGPKGPGELFF; cdr3_nt: TGTGCCAGCAGCCAAAAGGGATTCCTAGCGGGGGGGCCAAAAGGGCCCGGGGAGCTGTTTTTT
clone_size: many; j_call: TRBJ1-2; v_call: TRBV12-3/TRBV12-4; cdr3_length: 11; d_call: -; cdr3_aa: CASSLDTGYTF; cdr3_nt: TGTGCCAGCAGTTTGGACACCGGCTACACCTTC
clone_size: -; j_call: TRBJ2-7; v_call: TRBV7-4; cdr3_length: 14; d_call: TRBD1; cdr3_aa: CASSADRESSEQYF; cdr3_nt: TGTGCCAGCAGCGCTGACAGGGAGAGCTCCGAGCAGTACTTC
clone_size: many; j_call: TRBJ2-3; v_call: TRBV27; cdr3_length: 13; d_call: -; cdr3_aa: CASSLTYTDTQYF; cdr3_nt: TGTGCCAGCAGTTTGACTTACACAGATACGCAGTATTTT
clone_size: -; j_call: TRBJ2-1; v_call: TRBV7-2; cdr3_length: 14; d_call: -; cdr3_aa: CASSPQQGGNEQFF; cdr3_nt: TGTGCCAGCAGCCCTCAGCAGGGCGGGAATGAGCAGTTCTTC
clone_size: many; j_call: TRBJ2-5; v_call: TRBV20-1; cdr3_length: 13; d_call: -; cdr3_aa: CSAEVGQLETQYF; cdr3_nt: TGCAGTGCTGAGGTGGGCCAGTTAGAGACCCAGTACTTC
clone_size: many; j_call: TRBJ1-6; v_call: TRBV6-5; cdr3_length: 15; d_call: TRBD1; cdr3_aa: CASSRTGFQDSPLHF; cdr3_nt: TGTGCCAGCAGTAGGACAGGGTTCCAAGATTCACCCCTCCACTTT
clone_size: many; j_call: TRBJ1-6; v_call: TRBV12-3/TRBV12-4; cdr3_length: 11; d_call: -; cdr3_aa: CASRGYSPLHF; cdr3_nt: TGTGCCAGCCGGGGATATTCACCCCTCCACTTT
clone_size: -; j_call: TRBJ1-6; v_call: TRBV2; cdr3_length: 13; d_call: TRBD1; cdr3_aa: CASGQGAFSPLHF; cdr3_nt: TGTGCCAGCGGACAGGGGGCGTTTTCACCCCTCCACTTT
clone_size: many; j_call: TRBJ2-1; v_call: TRBV28; cdr3_length: 15; d_call: TRBD2; cdr3_aa: CASSPSGGAYNEQFF; cdr3_nt: TGTGCCAGCAGTCCTAGCGGGGGGGCATACAATGAGCAGTTCTTC
clone_size: many; j_call: TRBJ1-5; v_call: TRBV7-8; cdr3_length: 17; d_call: -; cdr3_aa: CASSAQGRGGSNQPQHF; cdr3_nt: TGTGCCAGCAGCGCCCAAGGGCGAGGGGGTAGCAATCAGCCCCAGCATTTT
clone_size: many; j_call: TRBJ2-5; v_call: TRBV7-2; cdr3_length: 13; d_call: -; cdr3_aa: CASSSMTQETQYF; cdr3_nt: TGTGCCAGCAGCTCCATGACGCAAGAGACCCAGTACTTC
clone_size: few; j_call: TRBJ1-4; v_call: TRBV7-8; cdr3_length: 18; d_call: -; cdr3_aa: CASSPKLRDLTGGEKLFF; cdr3_nt: TGTGCCAGCAGCCCTAAACTCCGGGACCTTACTGGGGGGGAAAAACTGTTTTTT
clone_size: many; j_call: TRBJ2-2; v_call: TRBV12-3/TRBV12-4; cdr3_length: 14; d_call: -; cdr3_aa: CASSFRGHSGELFF; cdr3_nt: TGTGCCAGCAGTTTTCGGGGGCATTCAGGGGAGCTGTTTTTT
clone_size: many; j_call: TRBJ1-1; v_call: TRBV4-2; cdr3_length: 16; d_call: -; cdr3_aa: CASSHYGAQGNTEAFF; cdr3_nt: TGTGCCAGCAGCCACTACGGGGCGCAGGGGAACACTGAAGCTTTCTTT
clone_size: few; j_call: TRBJ2-4; v_call: TRBV11-1; cdr3_length: 18; d_call: -; cdr3_aa: CASSDPGHISRDKNIQYF; cdr3_nt: TGTGCCAGCAGCGATCCGGGACATATCTCTCGGGACAAAAACATTCAGTACTTC
clone_size: few; j_call: TRBJ2-4; v_call: TRBV5-1; cdr3_length: 16; d_call: -; cdr3_aa: CASSFWGPKAKNIQYF; cdr3_nt: TGCGCCAGCAGCTTTTGGGGGCCAAAAGCCAAAAACATTCAGTACTTC
clone_size: few; j_call: TRBJ1-5; v_call: TRBV5-1; cdr3_length: 14; d_call: TRBD1; cdr3_aa: CASSTGATNQPQHF; cdr3_nt: TGCGCCAGCAGTACAGGGGCAACCAATCAGCCCCAGCATTTT
clone_size: many; j_call: TRBJ1-1; v_call: TRBV5-1; cdr3_length: 14; d_call: TRBD1; cdr3_aa: CASSLGTGATEAFF; cdr3_nt: TGCGCCAGCAGCTTGGGTACAGGGGCTACTGAAGCTTTCTTT
clone_size: many; j_call: TRBJ1-5; v_call: TRBV2; cdr3_length: 14; d_call: TRBD1; cdr3_aa: CASSVTGGSQPQHF; cdr3_nt: TGTGCCAGCAGTGTTACAGGGGGCAGTCAGCCCCAGCATTTT
clone_size: -; j_call: TRBJ2-3; v_call: TRBV18; cdr3_length: 15; d_call: -; cdr3_aa: CASSPAGPFTDTQYF; cdr3_nt: TGTGCCAGCTCACCGGCAGGGCCGTTCACAGATACGCAGTATTTT
clone_size: -; j_call: TRBJ2-3; v_call: TRBV24-1; cdr3_length: 12; d_call: -; cdr3_aa: CATCNRVDTQYF; cdr3_nt: TGTGCCACGTGCAACAGGGTGGATACGCAGTATTTT
clone_size: few; j_call: TRBJ2-2; v_call: TRBV19; cdr3_length: 14; d_call: -; cdr3_aa: CASSIPGLTGELFF; cdr3_nt: TGTGCCAGTAGTATCCCCGGGCTCACCGGGGAGCTGTTTTTT
clone_size: many; j_call: TRBJ1-2; v_call: TRBV12-3/TRBV12-4; cdr3_length: 13; d_call: -; cdr3_aa: CASSVTVNYGYTF; cdr3_nt: TGTGCCAGCAGTGTTACCGTCAACTATGGCTACACCTTC
clone_size: many; j_call: TRBJ1-5; v_call: TRBV21-1; cdr3_length: 20; d_call: -; cdr3_aa: CASTYPLRGQGGLGNQPQHF; cdr3_nt: TGTGCCAGCACCTATCCCTTGCGGGGACAGGGGGGATTAGGCAATCAGCCCCAGCATTTT
clone_size: few; j_call: TRBJ2-3; v_call: TRBV20-1; cdr3_length: 14; d_call: TRBD2; cdr3_aa: CSARHSGGTDTQYF; cdr3_nt: TGCAGTGCTAGACATAGCGGGGGAACAGATACGCAGTATTTT
clone_size: many; j_call: TRBJ2-1; v_call: TRBV7-9; cdr3_length: 15; d_call: TRBD2; cdr3_aa: CASSRVAGGHNEQFF; cdr3_nt: TGTGCCAGCAGCCGGGTAGCGGGGGGGCACAATGAGCAGTTCTTC